Sequencing of this T cell receptor (beta chain) was carried out in a study of cytomegalovirus exposure and HLA in healthy donors. Study-wide results and caveats: High sensitivity and specificity were reportedly achieved when the classifier diagnosed cytomegalovirus status. The CMV antigen specificity of a few CMV-associated chains was confirmed through in vitro analysis.

The CDR3 has 15 amino acids. Germline assignment: CDR1 MNHEY and CDR2 SMNVEV (reference sequence). V trimming: 1 base; J trimming: 4 bases; junction bases outside the gene matches: 5. While the first cohort had 650 to 850 subjects, the donors belonged to the separate validation cohort of over a hundred subjects. Concerning this clone itself: The antigen is not known.

TCRdb's table, derived via immunoSEQ multiplex PCR, lists solely in-frame clones and lacks some. This sample has fewer than 90,000 clones, with more than 70% found just once. This receptor was taken from a woman aged 18-29 years in good health and CMV-seropositive. What was sequenced was PBMCs. The V gene is TRBV27, the J gene TRBJ1-2, with TRBD1 matching over 8 bases. The chain's CDR3 is CASSLWGDRPYGYTF. CDR3 coding DNA: TGTGCCAGCAGTTTATGGGGGGACAGGCCCTATGGCTACACCTTC.